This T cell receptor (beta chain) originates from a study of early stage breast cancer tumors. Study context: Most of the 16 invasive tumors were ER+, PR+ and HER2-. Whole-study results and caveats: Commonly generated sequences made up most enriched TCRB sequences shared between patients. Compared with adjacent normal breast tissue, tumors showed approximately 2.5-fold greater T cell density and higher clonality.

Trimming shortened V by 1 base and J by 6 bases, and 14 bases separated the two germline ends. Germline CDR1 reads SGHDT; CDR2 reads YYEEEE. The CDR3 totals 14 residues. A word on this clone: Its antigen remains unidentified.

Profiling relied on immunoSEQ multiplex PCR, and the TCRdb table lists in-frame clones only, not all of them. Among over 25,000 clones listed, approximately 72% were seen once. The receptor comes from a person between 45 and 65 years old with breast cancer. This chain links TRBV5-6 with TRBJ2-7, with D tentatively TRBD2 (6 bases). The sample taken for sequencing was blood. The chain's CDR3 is CASSLRGSPLEQYF. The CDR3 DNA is TGTGCCAGCAGCTTGCGGGGGAGTCCCCTCGAGCAGTACTTC. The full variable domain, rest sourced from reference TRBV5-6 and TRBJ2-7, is DAGVTQSPTHLIKTRGQQVTLRCSPKSGHDTVSWYQQALGQGPQFIFQYYEEEERQRGNFPDRFSGHQFPNYSSELNVNALLLGDSALYLCASSLRGSPLEQYFGPGTRLTVT.